The 12 T cell receptor beta chains below all came from one sample that was sequenced in a study of blood T cell repertoires in COVID-19. TCRdb's copy holds only in-frame clones and misses some; the assay was immunoSEQ multiplex PCR. The sample lists about 440,000 clones, 80% to 90% seen once, with 4.3% in the top ten. The sample taken for sequencing was peripheral blood. The receptors here all came from a woman aged 25-40 years with acute or convalescent COVID-19.

This chain connects TRBV13 to TRBJ2-7, with D maybe TRBD1 (5 bases). There are 15 residues in the CDR3. V lost 4 bases and J lost 7, with 20 bases in between. From germline, CDR1 is PRHDT and CDR2 FYEKMQ (reference sequence). The CDR3 sequence is CASSSRGGRASEQYF. CDR3 DNA sequence: TGTGCCAGCAGCTCAAGAGGTGGCAGGGCAAGTGAGCAGTACTTC.

The CDR3 DNA sequence: TGCGCCAGCAGCTTCTTCAGCTCCTACAATGAGCAGTTCTTC. This gives the protein CASSFFSSYNEQFF. The chain carries TRBV5-1 and TRBJ2-1; no reliable D call. V lost 2 bases and J lost 0, with 6 bases in between. Germline assignment: CDR1 SGHRS and CDR2 YFSETQ. The CDR3 runs to 14 residues.

Regarding this clone: The junction and the germline gene differ at one end; a read error may be behind it. This chain uses TRBV7-2 with TRBJ1-5; 7 nucleotides line up with TRBD1. CDR1 is SGHTA and CDR2 is FQGNSA in the germline V gene. CDR3 length: 18 amino acids. The CDR3 region is CASTLTGVTGSGNQPQHF. The CDR3 coding sequence is TGTGCCAGCACCTTAACAGGGGTGACGGGAAGCGGCAATCAGCCCCAGCATTTT.

This chain uses TRBV2 with TRBJ1-6; a possible D gene is TRBD1 (5 bases). V was cut by 7 bases and J by 10 bases, with 23 bases left in between. The CDR3 is 16 amino acids. CDR1 and CDR2 from the germline V gene are SNHLY and FYNNEI. The CDR3 bases are TGTGCCAGCAATCTTTTTCAAAGACTGCGGGGGTCACCCCTCCACTTT. Translating gives CASNLFQRLRGSPLHF.

The chain couples TRBV7-9 to TRBJ2-2, with 7 bases aligning to TRBD1. The V gene end was trimmed by 4 bases and the J gene end by 4 bases; junction bases not matched to a gene: 12. CDR1 and CDR2 (germline): SEHNR, FQNEAQ (reference sequence). The CDR3 is 17 amino acids. The CDR3 loop is CASSSDRATWGTGELFF. The CDR3 bases are TGTGCCAGCAGCTCCGACAGGGCCACCTGGGGCACCGGGGAGCTGTTTTTT. The full variable domain, rest sourced from reference TRBV7-9 and TRBJ2-2, is DTGVSQNPRHKITKRGQNVTFRCDPISEHNRLYWYRQTLGQGPEFLTYFQNEAQLEKSRLLSDRFSAERPKGSFSTLEIQRTEQGDSAMYLCASSSDRATWGTGELFFGEGSRLTVL.

This clone was detected a few times. The chain uses TRBV19 and TRBJ2-1, with TRBD2 as a possible D gene (5 bases). The V end was cut by 4 bases, the J end by 8 bases, with 9 bases between. The CDR3 spans 12 residues. The germline gives CDR1 LNHDA, CDR2 SQIVND (reference sequence). In DNA form, the CDR3 reads TGTGCCAGTAGTAGAAAGGGAGATGAGCAGTTCTTC. This codes for CASSRKGDEQFF. Full variable domain (outside the CDR3, taken from reference TRBV19 and TRBJ2-1): DGGITQSPKYLFRKEGQNVTLSCEQNLNHDAMYWYRQDPGQGLRLIYYSQIVNDFQKGDIAEGYSVSREKKESFPLTVTSAQKNPTAFYLCASSRKGDEQFFGPGTRLTVL.

This clone was seen only a few times. The chain recombines TRBV2 with TRBJ1-6, with D tentatively TRBD1 (6 bases). Germline V gene data show CDR1 as SNHLY and CDR2 as FYNNEI. Trimming cost V 3 bases and J 9 bases, with 18 bases left between them. The CDR3 consists of 16 residues. The chain's CDR3 is CASSDPLRGKVSPLHF. CDR3 DNA: TGTGCCAGCAGTGACCCCCTCAGGGGTAAGGTTTCACCCCTCCACTTT.

This sequence joins TRBV27 and TRBJ2-1, with TRBD2 identical over 8 bases. Germline V CDR1 and CDR2: MNHEY, SMNVEV (reference sequence). Losses at the gene ends were 6 bases for V and 8 bases for J; bases not matched to a gene: 6. The CDR3 loop spans 13 amino acids. The CDR3 loop reads CASSGGVFDEQFF. CDR3 sequence (DNA): TGTGCCAGCAGCGGGGGGGTTTTTGATGAGCAGTTCTTC.

The J gene is TRBJ2-3, the V gene TRBV9, with D perhaps TRBD2 (6 bases). The V gene's germline CDR1 is SGDLS and CDR2 YYNGEE. There are 16 residues in the CDR3. The V gene lost 5 bases and the J gene lost 0 bases, with 16 bases spanning the gap. The DNA for the CDR3 is TGTGCCAGCAGTGCGGGACTTTCGACAAGCACAGATACGCAGTATTTT. It encodes CASSAGLSTSTDTQYF. Complete variable domain (other parts from reference TRBV9 and TRBJ2-3): DSGVTQTPKHLITATGQRVTLRCSPRSGDLSVYWYQQSLDQGLQFLIQYYNGEERAKGNILERFSAQQFPDLHSELNLSSLELGDSALYFCASSAGLSTSTDTQYFGPGTRLTVL.

The CDR3 region is CASSLQGNSYEQYF. The DNA for the CDR3 is TGTGCCAGCAGCCTCCAGGGAAACTCCTACGAGCAGTACTTC. V and J are TRBV7-8 and TRBJ2-7; a weak D match, TRBD1 (5 bases). The CDR3 is 14 residues long. Trimming left V 5 bases short and J 0 bases short, with 11 bases between. CDR1 is SGHVS and CDR2 is FQNEAQ in the germline V gene.

This chain links TRBV2 with TRBJ2-4; D might be TRBD1 (6 bases). The CDR3 length is 12 residues. V shed 2 bases and J shed 13 bases, with 12 bases lying between them. Germline CDR1 is SNHLY and CDR2 is FYNNEI. This CDR3 is CASSERGTTQYF. The CDR3 DNA reads as TGTGCCAGCAGTGAAAGGGGGACAACGCAGTACTTC.

V is TRBV24-1 and J is TRBJ1-2; tentatively, D is TRBD1 (5 bases). In germline, CDR1 is KGHDR, CDR2 SFDVKD. Trimming removed 9 bases at V and 3 bases at J, with 10 bases between. The CDR3 is 12 residues long. The CDR3 DNA reads as TGTGCCACCCCAGGGATTCACTATGGCTACACCTTC. It yields the protein CATPGIHYGYTF.